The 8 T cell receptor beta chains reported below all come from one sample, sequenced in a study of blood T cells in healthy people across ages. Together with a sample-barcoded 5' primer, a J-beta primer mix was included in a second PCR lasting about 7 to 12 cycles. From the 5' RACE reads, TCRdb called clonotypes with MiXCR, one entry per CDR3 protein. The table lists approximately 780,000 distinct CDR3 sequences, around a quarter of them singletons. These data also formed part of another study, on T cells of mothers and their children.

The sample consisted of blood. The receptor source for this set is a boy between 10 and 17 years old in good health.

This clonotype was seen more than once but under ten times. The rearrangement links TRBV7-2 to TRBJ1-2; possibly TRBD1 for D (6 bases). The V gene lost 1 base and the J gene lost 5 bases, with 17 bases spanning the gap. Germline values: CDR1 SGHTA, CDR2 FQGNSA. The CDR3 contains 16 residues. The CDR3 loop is CASSLGVPGGGYGYTF. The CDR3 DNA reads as TGTGCCAGCAGCTTAGGGGTTCCTGGGGGCGGGTATGGCTACACCTTC. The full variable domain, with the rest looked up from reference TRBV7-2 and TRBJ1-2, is GAGVSQSPSNKVTEKGKDVELRCDPISGHTALYWYRQSLGQGLEFLIYFQGNSAPDKSGLPSDRFSAERTGGSVSTLTIQRTQQEDSAVYLCASSLGVPGGGYGYTFGSGTRLTVV.

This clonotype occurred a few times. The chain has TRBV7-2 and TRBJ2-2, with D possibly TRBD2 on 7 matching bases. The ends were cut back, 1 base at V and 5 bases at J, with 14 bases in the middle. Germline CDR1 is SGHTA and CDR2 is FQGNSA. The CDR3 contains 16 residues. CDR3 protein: CASSLVAGALTGELFF. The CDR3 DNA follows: TGTGCCAGCAGCTTAGTTGCGGGGGCCTTAACCGGGGAGCTGTTTTTT.

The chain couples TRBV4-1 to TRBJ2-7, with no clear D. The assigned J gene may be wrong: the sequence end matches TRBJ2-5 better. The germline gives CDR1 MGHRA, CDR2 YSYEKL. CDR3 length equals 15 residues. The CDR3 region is CASSQDLAAQETQYF. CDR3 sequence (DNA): TGCGCCAGCAGCCAAGATCTGGCGGCTCAAGAGACCCAGTACTTC.

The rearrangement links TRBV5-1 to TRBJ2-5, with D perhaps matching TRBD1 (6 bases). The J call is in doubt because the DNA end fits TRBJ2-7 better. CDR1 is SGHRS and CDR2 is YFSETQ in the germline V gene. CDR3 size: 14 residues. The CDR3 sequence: CASSSNVQGDEQYF. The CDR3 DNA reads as TGCGCCAGCAGTTCGAATGTACAGGGCGACGAGCAGTACTTC.

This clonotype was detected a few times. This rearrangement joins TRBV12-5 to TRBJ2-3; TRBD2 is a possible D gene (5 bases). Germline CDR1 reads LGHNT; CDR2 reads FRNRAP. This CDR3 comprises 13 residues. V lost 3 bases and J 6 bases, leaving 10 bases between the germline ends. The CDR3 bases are TGTGCTAGTGGTTTTAGAGGGCCGGATACGCAGTATTTT. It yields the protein CASGFRGPDTQYF.

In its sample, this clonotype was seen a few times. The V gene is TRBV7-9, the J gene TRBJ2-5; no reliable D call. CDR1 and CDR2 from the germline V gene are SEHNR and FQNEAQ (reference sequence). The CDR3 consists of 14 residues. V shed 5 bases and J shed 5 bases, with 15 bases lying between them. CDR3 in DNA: TGTGCCAGCAGCCCGATTCTCCTGGGGGAGACCCAGTACTTC. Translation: CASSPILLGETQYF.

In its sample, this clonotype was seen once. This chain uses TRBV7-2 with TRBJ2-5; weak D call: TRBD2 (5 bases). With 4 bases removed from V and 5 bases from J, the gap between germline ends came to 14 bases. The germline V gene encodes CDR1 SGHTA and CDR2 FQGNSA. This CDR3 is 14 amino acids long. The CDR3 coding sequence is TGTGCCAGCAGCTCCGGGAACGCCCGGGAGACCCAGTACTTC. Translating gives CASSSGNARETQYF.

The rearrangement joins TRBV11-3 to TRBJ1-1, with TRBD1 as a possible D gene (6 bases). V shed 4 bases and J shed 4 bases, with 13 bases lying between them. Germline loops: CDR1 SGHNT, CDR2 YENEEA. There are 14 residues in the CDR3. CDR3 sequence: CASSSGAPFTEAFF. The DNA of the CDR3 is TGTGCCAGCAGCTCGGGGGCACCCTTCACTGAAGCTTTCTTT.